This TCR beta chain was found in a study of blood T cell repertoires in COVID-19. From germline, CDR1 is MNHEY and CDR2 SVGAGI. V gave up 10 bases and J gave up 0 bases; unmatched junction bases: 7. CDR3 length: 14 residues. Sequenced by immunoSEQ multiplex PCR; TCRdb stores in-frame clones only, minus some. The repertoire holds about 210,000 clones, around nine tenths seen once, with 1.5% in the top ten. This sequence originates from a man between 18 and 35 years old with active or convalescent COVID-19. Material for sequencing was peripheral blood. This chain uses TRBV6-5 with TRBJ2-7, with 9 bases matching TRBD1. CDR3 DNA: TGTGCCACACAAGACAGGGGGAGCTCCTACGAGCAGTACTTC. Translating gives CATQDRGSSYEQYF.